This entry is about one T cell receptor (beta chain). Antigen unknown. This record comes from a study of vaccination and CD4 T cells after COVID-19. The Oncomine TCR Beta short-read assay was applied to DNA of cultured CD4+ T cells. TCRdb reprocessed the PCR reads with MiXCR, giving one entry per CDR3 protein. This sample has 10,000 to 15,000 distinct CDR3 sequences, with roughly 70% found just once. Per the germline V gene, CDR1 is MNHNS and CDR2 is SASEGT. V lost 0 bases and J lost 5, with 14 bases in between. The CDR3 spans 15 residues. Treatment meaning: approximately 9-day PBMC culture with coronavirus spike peptide pools or control peptides (ViraFEST assay).

The J gene is TRBJ2-7, the V gene TRBV6-1; no clear D. The origin of this receptor is a human donor who had recovered from COVID-19. The sequencing input was CD4+ T cells from blood, cultured in vitro. The CDR3 DNA sequence: TGTGCCAGCAGTGAAGCGGGTCCTCCTGGGGACGAGCAGTACTTC. Translating it yields CASSEAGPPGDEQYF.